The 31 T cell receptor beta chains listed next were all sequenced from one sample in a study of blood T cells in healthy people across ages. Sample-barcoded 5' priming and a J-beta primer mix drove a second PCR of 7 to 11 cycles. TCRdb independently ran MiXCR on the 5' RACE reads; one entry per CDR3 protein. The table shows 550,000 to 700,000 distinct CDR3 sequences, with 27% occurring only once. The sample was blood. The receptors originated from a woman in her 70s in good health.

The V call is TRBV4-3, the J call TRBJ2-2; TRBD2 agrees at 10 bases. Germline CDR1 and CDR2: LGHNA and YSLEER. J was trimmed by 7 bases and V by 0 bases; bases with no gene match: 8. The CDR3 totals 17 residues. CDR3 sequence (DNA): TGCGCCAGCAGCCAAGAAGATAGGGGACTAGCGTACGGGGAGCTGTTTTTT. It translates to CASSQEDRGLAYGELFF.

V usage is TRBV20-1 and J usage is TRBJ2-5, with 12 bases that match TRBD2. The last part of the DNA fits TRBJ2-1 better; the J call may be wrong. This CDR3 contains 16 residues. Per germline, CDR1 DFQATT and CDR2 SNEGSKA (reference sequence). The CDR3 nucleotides read TGCAGTGCCCACTCTAGCGGGGGGGCCGGGTACAATGAGCAGTTCTTC. Its translation: CSAHSSGGAGYNEQFF.

Only a few counts were recorded for this clonotype. V and J are TRBV7-9 and TRBJ1-6, with D maybe TRBD1 (5 bases). Germline CDR1 reads SEHNR; CDR2 reads FQNEAQ (reference sequence). The CDR3 is made up of 14 amino acids. V lost 1 base, J lost 10 bases, and 11 bases lay in between. The CDR3 protein is CASSLEGRDSPLHF. The CDR3 DNA follows: TGTGCCAGCAGCTTAGAGGGGAGAGACTCACCCCTCCACTTT.

A remark on this clonotype: One end of the junction fails to match germline, which may point to a read error. The rearrangement joins TRBV4-2 to TRBJ2-5, with a weak D call TRBD2 (6 bases). CDR1 LGHNA and CDR2 YNFKEQ come from the germline V gene. The CDR3 consists of 13 residues. The CDR3 loop is CASSHLNRDSKFF. The CDR3 DNA reads TGTGCCAGCAGCCACTTAAACCGGGACTCGAAGTTCTTC.

This chain uses TRBV6-2 or TRBV6-3 with TRBJ2-1, with unresolved D. Germline V gene data show CDR1 as MNHEY and CDR2 as SVGEGT. This CDR3 contains 13 residues. V gave up 7 bases and J gave up 4 bases, with 11 bases separating them. DNA for the CDR3: TGTGCCAGCAACGTTTGGGTTTACAATGAGCAGTTCTTC. This codes for CASNVWVYNEQFF.

The table lists this clonotype with a few counts. The CDR3 DNA reads TGTGCCAGCAGCTTAACTGGGGCTAGCGGGGGTGCAAAAGAGACCCAGTACTTC. It specifies CASSLTGASGGAKETQYF. V is TRBV7-3 and J is TRBJ2-5, with 10 bases fitting TRBD2. The length of the CDR3 is 18 residues. V lost 0 bases, J lost 3 bases, and 10 bases stayed unmatched. Germline V CDR1 and CDR2: SGHTA, FQGTGA.

For this clonotype: This could be a read error, since a much larger clone is one nucleotide away. Without the conserved terminal phenylalanine or tryptophan, this CDR3 likely stems from a read error. The chain has TRBV29-1 and TRBJ2-5, with TRBD2 as a possible D gene (7 bases). This CDR3 is built from 13 residues. Deletions cut 6 bases from V and 1 base from J, with 12 bases between. Germline lookup yields CDR1 SQVTM and CDR2 ANQGSEA. The CDR3 sequence: CSVTGGAQETQYL. In DNA, the CDR3 is TGCAGCGTCACTGGGGGGGCCCAAGAGACCCAGTACCTC.

The gene calls are TRBV5-1 and TRBJ1-1; D is possibly TRBD1 (5 bases). V was trimmed by 0 bases and J by 2 bases, leaving 8 bases between them. The CDR3 totals 14 residues. In germline, CDR1 is SGHRS, CDR2 YFSETQ. The CDR3 DNA reads TGCGCCAGCAGCTTGGACAGGTCAAACACTGAAGCTTTCTTT. Translation gives CASSLDRSNTEAFF.

This clonotype came up once. DNA of the CDR3: TGCGCCAGCAGGCGGGACTACAGCACAGATACGCAGTATTTT. As protein: CASRRDYSTDTQYF. The rearrangement links TRBV5-1 to TRBJ2-3, with 7 bases identical to TRBD2. This CDR3 is 14 amino acids long. The trim removed 5 bases at V and 0 bases at J, leaving 3 bases unmatched. CDR1 and CDR2 (germline): SGHRS, YFSETQ.

This clonotype has just a few counts. This chain links TRBV6-2 or TRBV6-3 with TRBJ2-5; D is uncertain. Matching the DNA end better, TRBJ2-7 makes the J call doubtful. The CDR3 is made up of 12 amino acids. Germline loops: CDR1 MNHEY, CDR2 SVGEGT. The DNA for the CDR3 is TGTGCCAGCAGCACAATCTGGGACGAGCAGTACTTC. It codes for CASSTIWDEQYF.

This clonotype showed up just a few times. This CDR3 reads CASSTGGGSLGSEQFF. CDR3 sequence (DNA): TGTGCCAGCAGCACCGGAGGAGGGTCCTTGGGCAGTGAGCAGTTCTTC. The chain joins TRBV7-3 to TRBJ2-1, with a tentative D call TRBD2 (6 bases). Trimming removed 5 bases from V and 9 bases from J, with 23 bases in between. The CDR3 totals 16 residues. CDR1 SGHTA and CDR2 FQGTGA come from the germline V gene.

The chain has TRBV6-5 and TRBJ1-5, with TRBD1 matching over 8 bases. Unmatched junction bases numbered 6, after V lost 6 bases and J lost 5 bases. CDR1 is MNHEY, CDR2 SVGAGI, per germline. The CDR3 sequence is 14 residues long. CDR3 DNA sequence: TGTGCCAGCAGCCGTGACAGGGGAGATCAGCCCCAGCATTTT. It is translated as CASSRDRGDQPQHF.

This clonotype was seen ten or more times. The CDR3 here is CASSLAGSLGEQFF. The CDR3 coding sequence is TGTGCCAGCAGCTTAGCTGGCAGCCTGGGGGAGCAGTTCTTC. The chain uses TRBV7-9 and TRBJ2-1, with D unclear. The CDR3 sequence is 14 residues long. V was trimmed by 0 bases and J by 10 bases, leaving 13 bases between them. Germline lookup yields CDR1 SEHNR and CDR2 FQNEAQ (reference sequence). Combining the CDR3 with reference TRBV7-9 and TRBJ2-1 gives the whole variable domain DTGVSQNPRHKITKRGQNVTFRCDPISEHNRLYWYRQTLGQGPEFLTYFQNEAQLEKSRLLSDRFSAERPKGSFSTLEIQRTEQGDSAMYLCASSLAGSLGEQFFGPGTRLTVL.

This clonotype has a handful of counts. An end of the junction differs from the germline gene, which may be a read error. The V call is TRBV27, the J call TRBJ2-5, with 7 bases fitting TRBD1. Germline assignment: CDR1 MNHEY and CDR2 SMNVEV (reference sequence). The length of the CDR3 is 13 residues. CDR3 DNA: TGTGCCAGCAGTCACGGGACAGCCTACGAGCAGTGCTTC. Amino acid sequence: CASSHGTAYEQCF.

The rearrangement uses TRBV30 and TRBJ1-6, with 10 nucleotides matching TRBD1. The CDR3 is 15 residues long. With 5 bases clipped from V and 9 bases from J, the junction kept 10 bases outside the gene matches. Germline CDR1 reads GTSNPN; CDR2 reads SVGIG (reference sequence). The CDR3 sequence is CAWSKTGTGASPLHF. The CDR3 DNA sequence: TGTGCCTGGTCTAAAACCGGGACAGGGGCTTCACCCCTCCACTTT.

Only a few counts were recorded for this clonotype. This chain joins TRBV28 and TRBJ1-4, with D tentatively TRBD1 (6 bases). The CDR3 consists of 16 residues. CDR1 MDHEN and CDR2 SYDVKM come from the germline V gene. Trimming stripped 4 bases from V and 5 bases from J, with 17 bases between. The CDR3 bases are TGTGCCAGCAGTTCCTCCGGCCAGGGGTGGAATGAAAAACTGTTTTTT. Protein sequence: CASSSSGQGWNEKLFF.

Only a few counts were recorded for this clonotype. The chain has TRBV3-1 and TRBJ1-2; D is possibly TRBD1 (5 bases). This CDR3 contains 15 residues. Germline V CDR1 and CDR2: LGHDT, YNNKEL (reference sequence). V was pared by 5 bases and J by 5 bases, with 18 bases between. The CDR3 bases are TGTGCCAGCAGCACACAGAGACGGGGCAATTATGGCTACACCTTC. Its translation is CASSTQRRGNYGYTF.

This clonotype was seen only a few times. The V call is TRBV6-2 or TRBV6-3, the J call TRBJ2-3, with a tentative D call TRBD2 (6 bases). Germline CDR1 and CDR2: MNHEY and SVGEGT. The CDR3 spans 15 residues. The ends were cut back, 2 bases at V and 1 base at J, with 10 bases in the middle. The CDR3 here is CASSYVRGGTDTQYF. The CDR3 DNA reads as TGTGCCAGCAGTTACGTTCGCGGGGGCACAGATACGCAGTATTTT.

The chain recombines TRBV7-3 with TRBJ2-1; 10 bases match TRBD2. The V gene's germline CDR1 is SGHTA and CDR2 FQGTGA. This CDR3 has 15 residues. Trimming at V came to 5 bases and at J to 5 bases, leaving 6 bases not matched to a gene. CDR3 DNA: TGTGCCAGCAGCCCCGCTAGCGGGGGAAACAATGAGCAGTTCTTC. Amino acid sequence: CASSPASGGNNEQFF. Looking up the rest from reference TRBV7-3 and TRBJ2-1 gives the full variable domain: GAGVSQTPSNKVTEKGKYVELRCDPISGHTALYWYRQSLGQGPEFLIYFQGTGAADDSGLPNDRFFAVRPEGSVSTLKIQRTERGDSAVYLCASSPASGGNNEQFFGPGTRLTVL.

This clonotype was observed many times. This chain links TRBV7-9 with TRBJ2-5, with D possibly being TRBD2 (6 bases). The V gene lost 5 bases and the J gene lost 5 bases, with 18 bases spanning the gap. CDR1 is SEHNR, CDR2 FQNEAQ, per germline (reference sequence). The CDR3 loop spans 15 amino acids. The CDR3 protein is CASSLLGTFTETQYF. The CDR3 DNA is TGTGCCAGCAGCCTACTCGGGACTTTCACGGAGACCCAGTACTTC.

For this clonotype: An end of the junction differs from the germline gene, which may be a read error. This chain uses TRBV6-4 with TRBJ2-5; 8 positions agree with TRBD2. Germline V gives CDR1 MRHNA, CDR2 SNTAGT. The CDR3 is made up of 15 amino acids. As DNA, the CDR3 is TGTGCCAGCAGTGCCAGCGGGGGTAAGGGAGAGGCCCAGTACTTC. Amino acids: CASSASGGKGEAQYF.

This clonotype was seen only once. The chain employs TRBV7-2 and TRBJ1-1; possibly TRBD1 for D (6 bases). The CDR3 runs 16 residues. CDR1 and CDR2 (germline): SGHTA, FQGNSA. Trimming took 1 base from V and 1 from J, leaving 13 bases between them. The CDR3 bases are TGTGCCAGCAGCTTAGTTGGGGGCCTACCGAACACTGAAGCTTTCTTT. Translated: CASSLVGGLPNTEAFF.

This clonotype was detected a few times. The junction does not match germline at one end; this may be a read error. V is TRBV20-1 and J is TRBJ2-7, with 8 bases fitting TRBD1. The J call could be wrong; TRBJ2-5 is a better fit for the DNA end. CDR1 and CDR2 from the germline V gene are DFQATT and SNEGSKA (reference sequence). The length of the CDR3 is 12 residues. Here the CDR3 DNA reads TGTAGTCCTGACAGGGGCGAAGAGACCCAGTACTTC. This codes for CSPDRGEETQYF.

The rearrangement joins TRBV7-2 to TRBJ1-1, with TRBD1 matching 8 bases. The CDR3 length is 15 residues. In germline, CDR1 is SGHTA, CDR2 FQGNSA. V was pared by 2 bases and J by 1 base, with 3 bases of the junction left unmatched. For the CDR3, the DNA is TGTGCCAGCAGCTTAATGGGGACAGGGAACACTGAAGCTTTCTTT. Protein sequence: CASSLMGTGNTEAFF. The full variable domain, rest sourced from reference TRBV7-2 and TRBJ1-1, is GAGVSQSPSNKVTEKGKDVELRCDPISGHTALYWYRQSLGQGLEFLIYFQGNSAPDKSGLPSDRFSAERTGGSVSTLTIQRTQQEDSAVYLCASSLMGTGNTEAFFGQGTRLTVV.

The chain recombines TRBV5-1 with TRBJ1-1, with a weak D call TRBD1 (5 bases). Germline V gives CDR1 SGHRS, CDR2 YFSETQ. V was shortened by 0 bases and J by 1 base, with 7 bases between the two germline ends. This CDR3 spans 14 amino acids. The CDR3 reads CASSLGDQNTEAFF. The CDR3 DNA sequence: TGCGCCAGCAGCTTGGGGGACCAGAACACTGAAGCTTTCTTT.

This clonotype came up a few times. This chain links TRBV29-1 with TRBJ2-7, with D possibly being TRBD2 (6 bases). V lost 1 base and J 2 bases, leaving 6 bases between the germline ends. This CDR3 region has 12 residues. Germline CDR1 is SQVTM and CDR2 is ANQGSEA. CDR3 nucleotide sequence: TGCAGCGTTGAAGGGGAGGCCTACGAGCAGTACTTC. It is translated as CSVEGEAYEQYF.

CDR3 in DNA: TGTGCCAGCAGCCGGACACCCTGGGGGCAAGAGACCCAGTACTTC. This gives the protein CASSRTPWGQETQYF. The chain combines TRBV28 with TRBJ2-5, with D possibly being TRBD1 or TRBD2 (5 bases each). V gave up 6 bases and J gave up 2 bases, with 16 bases separating them. There are 15 residues in the CDR3. CDR1 is MDHEN, CDR2 SYDVKM, per germline.

This clonotype was seen more than once but under ten times. CDR3 sequence reads: CATSRSSGGGVQETQYF. The CDR3 DNA is TGTGCCACCAGCAGGTCTAGTGGGGGCGGGGTCCAAGAGACCCAGTACTTC. The J gene is TRBJ2-5, the V gene TRBV15; D could derive from TRBD1 or TRBD2 (6 bases each). The V end lost 3 bases, the J end lost 1 base, and 18 bases lay between the germline ends. In germline, CDR1 is LNHNV, CDR2 YYDKDF (reference sequence). The CDR3 extends over 17 amino acids.

This clonotype was seen more than once but under ten times. The chain carries TRBV6-6 and TRBJ2-1; D is possibly TRBD1 (6 bases). The DNA end is more similar to TRBJ2-5, so the J call may be wrong. The CDR3 extends over 15 amino acids. Germline V CDR1 and CDR2: MNHNY, SVGAGI (reference sequence). The CDR3 loop reads CASSYSSRDKETQYF. The CDR3 region has the DNA TGTGCCAGCAGTTACTCGAGCAGGGACAAAGAGACCCAGTACTTC.

The gene calls are TRBV25-1 and TRBJ2-2, with D perhaps given as TRBD1 or TRBD2 (5 bases each). Trimming stripped 1 base from V and 4 bases from J, with 13 bases between. The germline V gene has CDR1 MGHDK and CDR2 SYGVNS. The CDR3 length is 16 residues. The CDR3 sequence: CASSESIGAGTGELFF. As DNA, the CDR3 is TGTGCCAGCAGTGAATCGATAGGGGCGGGCACCGGGGAGCTGTTTTTT.

The J gene is TRBJ2-3, the V gene TRBV5-1; TRBD1 aligns across 7 bases. Germline V lookup: CDR1 SGHRS, CDR2 YFSETQ. The V segment lost 4 bases and the J segment 2 bases; nucleotides outside the gene matches: 10. CDR3 length equals 16 residues. The CDR3 nucleotides are TGCGCCAGCAGCCCCGGACAGGCATCCTTCACAGATACGCAGTATTTT. Encoded protein: CASSPGQASFTDTQYF.